The T cell receptor beta chain under discussion was sequenced for a study of CD4+ T cells in melanoma (dated by TCRdb to about 2022). Study-level background: The study examined neoantigen-specific CD4+ T cells in human melanoma. The paper's findings and limits, for the study overall: The report described a correlation between neoantigen-specific CD4+ T cells and the function of CD8+ T cells, macrophages and B cells. Neoantigen-specific CD4+ T cells in melanoma were reported to have a range of differentiation states.

A remark on this clone: Its antigen is unknown. No much larger clone is present one base from it, and per-base qualities are unavailable.

Preparation of the library involved the immunoSEQ multiplex PCR assay. Drawn from immuneACCESS, this table holds only the in-frame rearrangements with V and J called that TCRdb kept. Clones are partly lost; checked studies trace under half to an unresolved V gene and leave the rest unexplained. The sample table holds 6,000 to 8,500 clones, of which around 68% were seen once. 22% of the sample comes from the top ten. Donors were patients with melanoma. Taken from the germline V gene, the CDR1 and CDR2 loops are MGHDK and SYGVNS. The CDR3 measures 16 amino acids from cysteine to phenylalanine. The only DNA kept is the CDR3, 48 bases in frame from the first base. V is shortened by 5 bases, J by 6 bases, and the region joining them spans 19 bases.

What was sequenced was cells from a culture (not recorded whether cultured in vitro). The rearrangement combines TRBV25-1 with TRBJ1-4, with no reliable assignment of the D segment. The TCR sequence derives from a human donor with melanoma. The nucleotide sequence reads TGTGCCAGCAGTTCGCGTGGTTGGGATCTAGATGAAAAACTGTTTTTT. The resulting protein is CASSSRGWDLDEKLFF.